A single sample gave rise to the 8 T cell receptor beta chains below, sequenced in a study of T-cell reconstitution after alpha-beta-depleted transplantation in children. A library of TCRbeta sequences, prepared with unique molecular identifiers, was generated. TCRdb processed the PCR reads anew with MiXCR; each CDR3 protein has one entry. The sample contains about 510,000 distinct CDR3 sequences, over 9.5% of which appear only once. This material consisted of PBMCs, mostly from graft donor cells, taken 180 days after TCRalphabeta/CD19-depleted stem cell transplant. Receptors originate from a female patient between 2 and 15 years old who had a stem cell transplant for aplastic anemia, so the T cells may come from the graft donor.

In this sample, this clonotype turned up a few times. The chain joins TRBV5-1 to TRBJ2-5; tentatively, D is TRBD2 (5 bases). Germline values: CDR1 SGHRS, CDR2 YFSETQ. The CDR3 loop spans 16 amino acids. Trimming stripped 0 bases from V and 5 bases from J, with 17 bases between. CDR3 sequence (DNA): TGCGCCAGCAGCTTGGAGGCTCAAGGGCGAGGGGAGACCCAGTACTTC. Protein sequence: CASSLEAQGRGETQYF.

This chain links TRBV4-3 with TRBJ2-3; a possible D gene is TRBD1 (6 bases). Germline assignment: CDR1 LGHNA and CDR2 YSLEER. Trimming cost V 0 bases and J 5 bases, with 6 bases left between them. This CDR3 comprises 13 residues. In DNA, the CDR3 is TGCGCCAGCAGCCAAGAAGGGGGAGATACGCAGTATTTT. The encoded protein is CASSQEGGDTQYF.

This clonotype occurred many times. The chain links TRBV3-1 to TRBJ2-5; D may match TRBD1 or TRBD2 (6 bases each). This CDR3 spans 18 amino acids. CDR1 is LGHDT, CDR2 YNNKEL, per germline (reference sequence). V lost 0 bases to trimming and J lost 0 bases, with 17 bases between them. The CDR3 protein is CASSQDSGSGQYQETQYF. The CDR3 DNA sequence: TGTGCCAGCAGCCAAGACTCCGGGAGCGGACAGTACCAAGAGACCCAGTACTTC.

Only a few counts were recorded for this clonotype. This sequence joins TRBV12-1 and TRBJ2-7. TRBV12-1 is a pseudogene locus. The CDR3 contains 14 residues. The chain's CDR3 is CASSFERPSYEQYV. The CDR3 DNA reads TGTGCCAGCAGCTTTGAACGGCCCTCTTACGAGCAGTACGTC.

V and J are TRBV20-1 and TRBJ1-4; the D is unclear. This CDR3 contains 14 residues. Deletions cut 3 bases from V and 1 base from J, with 9 bases between. Germline assignment: CDR1 DFQATT and CDR2 SNEGSKA (reference sequence). This CDR3 is CSASPSGTNEKLFF. CDR3 sequence (DNA): TGCAGTGCTAGCCCCAGCGGAACTAATGAAAAACTGTTTTTT.

A few counts support this clonotype. The chain has TRBV4-3 and TRBJ1-3; a weak D match, TRBD1 (5 bases). Looked up from germline, CDR1 is LGHNA and CDR2 is YSLEER. V was cut by 2 bases and J by 4 bases, with 18 bases left in between. The CDR3 spans 17 residues. The CDR3, as DNA: TGCGCCAGCAGCCAATATAAAAGAGGGGCCGCCGGAAACACCATATATTTT. Its protein is CASSQYKRGAAGNTIYF.

This clonotype was recorded at least ten times. The CDR3 region has the DNA TGCAGTGCTAGAGATCCCTCGTCACTAGCGGTGGTCTACGAGCAGTACTTC. Translated, it gives CSARDPSSLAVVYEQYF. The chain recombines TRBV20-1 with TRBJ2-7, with TRBD2 identical over 8 bases. Germline V gene sequence: CDR1 DFQATT, CDR2 SNEGSKA (reference sequence). The CDR3 loop spans 17 amino acids. V shed 0 bases and J 3 bases; nucleotides not matched to a gene: 13.

The table lists this clonotype with a few counts. This chain links TRBV25-1 with TRBJ1-5; D is unclear. V lost 0 bases, J lost 4 bases, and 7 bases lay in between. There are 14 residues in the CDR3. Germline V lookup: CDR1 MGHDK, CDR2 SYGVNS. The CDR3 nucleotides read TGTGCCAGCAGTGAATATAGGTTTAATCAGCCCCAGCATTTT. This translates into CASSEYRFNQPQHF.